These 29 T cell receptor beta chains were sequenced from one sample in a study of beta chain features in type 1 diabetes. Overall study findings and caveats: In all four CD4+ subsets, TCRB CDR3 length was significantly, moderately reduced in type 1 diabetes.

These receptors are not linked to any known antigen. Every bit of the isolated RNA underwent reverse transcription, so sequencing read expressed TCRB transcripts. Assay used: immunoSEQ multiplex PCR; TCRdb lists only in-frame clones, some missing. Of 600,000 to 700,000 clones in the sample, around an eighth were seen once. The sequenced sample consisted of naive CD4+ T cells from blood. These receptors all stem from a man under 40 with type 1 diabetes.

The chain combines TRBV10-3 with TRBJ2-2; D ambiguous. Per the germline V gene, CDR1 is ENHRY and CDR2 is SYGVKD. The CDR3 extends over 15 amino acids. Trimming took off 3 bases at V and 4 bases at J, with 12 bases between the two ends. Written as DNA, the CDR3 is TGTGCCATCAGTGAAAGGGCCCCGAGCACCGGGGAGCTGTTTTTT. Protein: CAISERAPSTGELFF.

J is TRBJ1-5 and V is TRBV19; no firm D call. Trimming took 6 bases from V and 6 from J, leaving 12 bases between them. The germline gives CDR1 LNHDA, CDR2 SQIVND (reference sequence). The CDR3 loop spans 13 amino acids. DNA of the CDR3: TGTGCCAGTAGCCAAGCGCAGGTTCAGCCCCAGCATTTT. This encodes CASSQAQVQPQHF.

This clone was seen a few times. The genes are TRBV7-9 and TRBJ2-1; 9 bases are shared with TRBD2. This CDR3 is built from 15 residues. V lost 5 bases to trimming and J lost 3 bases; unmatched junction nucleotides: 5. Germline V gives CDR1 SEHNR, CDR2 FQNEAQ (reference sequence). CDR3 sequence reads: CASSALAGDYNEQFF. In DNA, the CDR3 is TGTGCCAGCAGCGCATTAGCGGGGGACTACAATGAGCAGTTCTTC.

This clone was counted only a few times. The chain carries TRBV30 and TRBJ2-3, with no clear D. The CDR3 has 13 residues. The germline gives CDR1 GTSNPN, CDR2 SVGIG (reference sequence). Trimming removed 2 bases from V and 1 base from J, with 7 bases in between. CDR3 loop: CAWSQDGTDTQYF. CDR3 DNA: TGTGCCTGGAGTCAGGACGGCACAGATACGCAGTATTTT.

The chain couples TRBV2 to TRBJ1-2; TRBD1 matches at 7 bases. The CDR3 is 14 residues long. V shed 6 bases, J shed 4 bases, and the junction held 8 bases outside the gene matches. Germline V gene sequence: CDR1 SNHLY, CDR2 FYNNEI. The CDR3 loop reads CASSGTGQPYGYTF. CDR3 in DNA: TGTGCCAGCAGCGGGACGGGACAGCCCTATGGCTACACCTTC.

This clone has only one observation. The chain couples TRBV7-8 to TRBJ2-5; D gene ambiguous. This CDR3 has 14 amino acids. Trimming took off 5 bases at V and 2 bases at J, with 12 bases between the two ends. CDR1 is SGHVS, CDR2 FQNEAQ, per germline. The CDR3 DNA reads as TGTGCCAGCAGCGGTCATACCCTTCAAGAGACCCAGTACTTC. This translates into CASSGHTLQETQYF.

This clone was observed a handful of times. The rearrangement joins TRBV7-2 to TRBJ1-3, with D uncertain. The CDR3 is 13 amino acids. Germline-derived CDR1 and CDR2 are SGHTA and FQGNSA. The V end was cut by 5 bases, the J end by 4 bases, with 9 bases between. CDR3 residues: CASSILLGNTIYF. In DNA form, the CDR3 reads TGTGCCAGCAGCATATTACTGGGAAACACCATATATTTT.

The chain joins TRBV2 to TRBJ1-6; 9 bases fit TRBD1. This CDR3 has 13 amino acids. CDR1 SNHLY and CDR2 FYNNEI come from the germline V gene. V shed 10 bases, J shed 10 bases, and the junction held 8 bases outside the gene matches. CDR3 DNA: TGTGCCACCAACCGGGACAGGGACTCACCCCTCCACTTT. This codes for CATNRDRDSPLHF. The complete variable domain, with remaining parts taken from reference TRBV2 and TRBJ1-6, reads EPEVTQTPSHQVTQMGQEVILRCVPISNHLYFYWYRQILGQKVEFLVSFYNNEISEKSEIFDDQFSVERPDGSNFTLKIRSTKLEDSAMYFCATNRDRDSPLHFGNGTRLTVT.

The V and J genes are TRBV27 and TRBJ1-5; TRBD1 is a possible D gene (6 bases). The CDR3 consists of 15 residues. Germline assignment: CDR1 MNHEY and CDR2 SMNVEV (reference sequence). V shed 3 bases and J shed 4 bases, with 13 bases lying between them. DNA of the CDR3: TGTGCCAGCAGTTTTGGCCAACAGGGTAATCAGCCCCAGCATTTT. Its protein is CASSFGQQGNQPQHF.

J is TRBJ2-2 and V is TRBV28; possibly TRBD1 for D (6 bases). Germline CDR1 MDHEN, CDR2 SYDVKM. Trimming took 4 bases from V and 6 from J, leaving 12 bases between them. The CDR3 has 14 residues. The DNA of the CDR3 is TGTGCCAGCAGTTCCTCTCAGGGGTCCGGGGAGCTGTTTTTT. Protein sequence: CASSSSQGSGELFF.

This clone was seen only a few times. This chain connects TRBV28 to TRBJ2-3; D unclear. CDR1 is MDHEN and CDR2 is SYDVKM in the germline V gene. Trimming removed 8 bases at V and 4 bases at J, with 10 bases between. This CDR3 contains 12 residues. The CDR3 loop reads CASRRQADTQYF. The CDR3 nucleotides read TGTGCCAGCCGTCGTCAGGCAGATACGCAGTATTTT.

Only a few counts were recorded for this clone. The CDR3 protein is CASSQVPRDRESYTF. The CDR3 DNA follows: TGCGCCAGCAGCCAAGTACCCCGGGACAGGGAGTCCTACACCTTC. This chain connects TRBV4-3 to TRBJ1-2; 9 bases agree with TRBD1. The CDR3 covers 15 residues. The J segment lost 10 bases and the V segment lost 1 base, leaving 10 bases of the junction unmatched. Germline V lookup: CDR1 LGHNA, CDR2 YSLEER.

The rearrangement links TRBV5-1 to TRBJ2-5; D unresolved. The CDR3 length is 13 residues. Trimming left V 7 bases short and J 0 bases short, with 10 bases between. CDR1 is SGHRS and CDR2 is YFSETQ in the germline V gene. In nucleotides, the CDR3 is TGCGCCAGCGCCGCCCGGGACCAAGAGACCCAGTACTTC. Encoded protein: CASAARDQETQYF.

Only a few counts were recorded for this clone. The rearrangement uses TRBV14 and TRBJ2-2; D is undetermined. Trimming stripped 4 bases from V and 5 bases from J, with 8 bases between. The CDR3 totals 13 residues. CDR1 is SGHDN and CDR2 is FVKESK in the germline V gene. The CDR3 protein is CASSRQRTGELFF. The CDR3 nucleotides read TGTGCCAGCAGCCGGCAGAGGACCGGGGAGCTGTTTTTT. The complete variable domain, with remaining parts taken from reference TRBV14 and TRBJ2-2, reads EAGVTQFPSHSVIEKGQTVTLRCDPISGHDNLYWYRRVMGKEIKFLLHFVKESKQDESGMPNNRFLAERTGGTYSTLKVQPAELEDSGVYFCASSRQRTGELFFGEGSRLTVL.

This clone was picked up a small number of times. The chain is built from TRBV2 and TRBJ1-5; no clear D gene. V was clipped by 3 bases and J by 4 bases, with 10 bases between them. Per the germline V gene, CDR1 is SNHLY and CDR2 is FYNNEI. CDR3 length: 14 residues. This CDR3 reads CASSDRVRNQPQHF. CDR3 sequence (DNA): TGTGCCAGCAGTGATAGGGTCCGAAATCAGCCCCAGCATTTT.

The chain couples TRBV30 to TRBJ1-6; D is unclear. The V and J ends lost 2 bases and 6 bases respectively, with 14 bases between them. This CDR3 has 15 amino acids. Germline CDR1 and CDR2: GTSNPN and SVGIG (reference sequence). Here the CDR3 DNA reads TGTGCCTGGAGTCCCTCGGGCAGCACTAATTCACCCCTCCACTTT. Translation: CAWSPSGSTNSPLHF.

The CDR3 protein is CASSSRAQDRGPYNEQFF. CDR3 coding DNA: TGTGCCAGCTCTTCACGAGCCCAGGACAGGGGCCCCTACAATGAGCAGTTCTTC. The chain recombines TRBV18 with TRBJ2-1, with 9 positions matching TRBD1. The trim removed 6 bases at V and 2 bases at J, leaving 14 bases unmatched. Germline V gene data show CDR1 as KGHSH and CDR2 as LQKENI. CDR3 size: 18 residues.

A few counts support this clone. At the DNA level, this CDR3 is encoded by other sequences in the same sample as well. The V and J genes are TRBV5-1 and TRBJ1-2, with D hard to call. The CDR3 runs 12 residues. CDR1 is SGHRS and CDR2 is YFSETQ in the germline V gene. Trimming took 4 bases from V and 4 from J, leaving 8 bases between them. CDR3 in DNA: TGCGCCAGCAGCGGTGATTCCTATGGCTACACCTTC. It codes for CASSGDSYGYTF.

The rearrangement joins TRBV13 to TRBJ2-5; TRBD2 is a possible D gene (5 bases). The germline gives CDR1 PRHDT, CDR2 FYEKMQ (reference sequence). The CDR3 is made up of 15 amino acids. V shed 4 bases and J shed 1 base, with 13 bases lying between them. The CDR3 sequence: CASSSREGIQETQYF. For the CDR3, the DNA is TGTGCCAGCAGCTCCCGGGAAGGGATCCAAGAGACCCAGTACTTC.

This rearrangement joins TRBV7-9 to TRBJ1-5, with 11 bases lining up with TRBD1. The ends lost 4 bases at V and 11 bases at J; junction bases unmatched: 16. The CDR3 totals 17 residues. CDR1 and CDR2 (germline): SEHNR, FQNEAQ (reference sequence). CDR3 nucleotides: TGTGCCAGCAGCTATATCGGGACAGGGGGATCTCAAGGGACCCAGCATTTT. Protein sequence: CASSYIGTGGSQGTQHF. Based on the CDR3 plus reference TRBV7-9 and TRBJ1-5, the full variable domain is DTGVSQNPRHKITKRGQNVTFRCDPISEHNRLYWYRQTLGQGPEFLTYFQNEAQLEKSRLLSDRFSAERPKGSFSTLEIQRTEQGDSAMYLCASSYIGTGGSQGTQHFGDGTRLSIL.

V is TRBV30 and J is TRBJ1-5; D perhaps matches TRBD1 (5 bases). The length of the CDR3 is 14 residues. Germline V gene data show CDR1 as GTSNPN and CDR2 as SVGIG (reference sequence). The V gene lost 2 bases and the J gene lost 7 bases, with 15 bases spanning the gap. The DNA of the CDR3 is TGTGCCTGGAGTTTTGGGACGTCTCCACAGCCCCAGCATTTT. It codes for CAWSFGTSPQPQHF.

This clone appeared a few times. Here the CDR3 reads CASSSQALITPLHF. DNA of the CDR3: TGTGCCAGCAGTTCCCAAGCCTTAATAACACCCCTCCACTTT. The rearrangement uses TRBV28 and TRBJ1-6; no definite D call. Trimming shortened V by 4 bases and J by 11 bases, and 15 bases separated the two germline ends. The CDR3 spans 14 residues. Germline V gives CDR1 MDHEN, CDR2 SYDVKM.

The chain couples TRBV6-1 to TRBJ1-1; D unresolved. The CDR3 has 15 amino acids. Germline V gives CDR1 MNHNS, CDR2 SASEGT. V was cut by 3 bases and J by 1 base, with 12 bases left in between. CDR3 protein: CASSETRLRNTEAFF. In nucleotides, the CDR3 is TGTGCCAGCAGTGAGACTAGACTGAGGAACACTGAAGCTTTCTTT.

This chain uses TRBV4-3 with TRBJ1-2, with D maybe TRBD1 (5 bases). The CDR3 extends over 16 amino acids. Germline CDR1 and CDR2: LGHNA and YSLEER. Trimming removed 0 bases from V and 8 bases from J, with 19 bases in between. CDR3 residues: CASSQDPTGETIGYTF. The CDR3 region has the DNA TGCGCCAGCAGCCAAGATCCAACAGGAGAGACAATCGGCTACACCTTC.

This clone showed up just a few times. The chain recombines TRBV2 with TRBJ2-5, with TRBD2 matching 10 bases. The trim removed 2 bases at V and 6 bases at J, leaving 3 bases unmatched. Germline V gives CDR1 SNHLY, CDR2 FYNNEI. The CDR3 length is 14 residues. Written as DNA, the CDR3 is TGTGCCAGCAGTGAATCTAGCGGGGGACAGACCCAGTACTTC. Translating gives CASSESSGGQTQYF. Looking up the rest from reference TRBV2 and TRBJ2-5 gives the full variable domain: EPEVTQTPSHQVTQMGQEVILRCVPISNHLYFYWYRQILGQKVEFLVSFYNNEISEKSEIFDDQFSVERPDGSNFTLKIRSTKLEDSAMYFCASSESSGGQTQYFGPGTRLLVL.

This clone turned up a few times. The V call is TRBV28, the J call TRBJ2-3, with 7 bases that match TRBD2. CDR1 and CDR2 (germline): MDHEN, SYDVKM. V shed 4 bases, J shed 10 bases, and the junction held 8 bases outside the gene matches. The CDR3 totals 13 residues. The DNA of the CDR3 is TGTGCCAGCAGTTCTGCGGGGGTGGAATCGCAGTATTTT. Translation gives CASSSAGVESQYF.

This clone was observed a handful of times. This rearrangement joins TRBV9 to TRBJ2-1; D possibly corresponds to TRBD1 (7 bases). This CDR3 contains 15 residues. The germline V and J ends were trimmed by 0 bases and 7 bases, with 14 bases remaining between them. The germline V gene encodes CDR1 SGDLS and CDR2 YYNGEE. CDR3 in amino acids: CASSVAPGGRNEQFF. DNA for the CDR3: TGTGCCAGCAGCGTAGCGCCAGGGGGGAGGAATGAGCAGTTCTTC.

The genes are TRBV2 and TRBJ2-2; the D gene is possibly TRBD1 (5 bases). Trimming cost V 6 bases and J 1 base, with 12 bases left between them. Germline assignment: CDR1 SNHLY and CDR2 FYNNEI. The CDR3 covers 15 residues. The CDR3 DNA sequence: TGTGCCAGCAGAGTGTTAACAGGGAACACCGGGGAGCTGTTTTTT. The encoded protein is CASRVLTGNTGELFF.

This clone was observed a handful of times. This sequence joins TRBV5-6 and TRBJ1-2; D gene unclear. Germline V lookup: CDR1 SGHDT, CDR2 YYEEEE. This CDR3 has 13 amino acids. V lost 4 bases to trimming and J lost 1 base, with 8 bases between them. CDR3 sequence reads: CASSRGSNYGYTF. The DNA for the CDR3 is TGTGCCAGCAGCCGAGGAAGTAACTATGGCTACACCTTC.